This TCR beta chain is drawn from a study of blood T cell repertoires in COVID-19. The overall study: The analysed material was cDNA or gDNA that came from T cells, B-cell-depleted T cells, or PBMCs.

TCRdb keeps only in-frame clones here, not all; method: immunoSEQ multiplex PCR. Of around 200,000 clones listed, 86% are singletons. In germline, CDR1 is MDHEN, CDR2 SYDVKM. The junction had 6 bases not matched to a gene; V was cut back by 2 bases and J by 4 bases. The CDR3 runs to 15 residues. Sequencing input: peripheral blood. This clonotype was sampled from a man between 65 and 85 years old with acute or convalescent COVID-19. V usage is TRBV28 and J usage is TRBJ2-5, with TRBD2 identical over 8 bases. The CDR3 DNA sequence: TGTGCCAGCAGTTTAGGCGGGGGGTTGTCAGAGACCCAGTACTTC. Translating it yields CASSLGGGLSETQYF. Together with reference TRBV28 and TRBJ2-5, the CDR3 gives the full variable domain: DVKVTQSSRYLVKRTGEKVFLECVQDMDHENMFWYRQDPGLGLRLIYFSYDVKMKEKGDIPEGYSVSREKKERFSLILESASTNQTSMYLCASSLGGGLSETQYFGPGTRLLVL.